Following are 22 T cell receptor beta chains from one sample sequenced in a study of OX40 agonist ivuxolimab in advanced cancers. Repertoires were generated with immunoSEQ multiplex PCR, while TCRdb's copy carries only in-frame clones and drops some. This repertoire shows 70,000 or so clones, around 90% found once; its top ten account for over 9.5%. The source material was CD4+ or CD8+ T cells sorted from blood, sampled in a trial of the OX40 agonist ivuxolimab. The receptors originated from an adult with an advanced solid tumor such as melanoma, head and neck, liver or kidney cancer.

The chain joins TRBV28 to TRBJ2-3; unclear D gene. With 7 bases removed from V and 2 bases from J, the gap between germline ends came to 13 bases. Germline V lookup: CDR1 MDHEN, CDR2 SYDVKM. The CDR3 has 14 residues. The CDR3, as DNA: TGTGCCAGCACAAGGGAACGGAACACAGATACGCAGTATTTT. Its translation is CASTRERNTDTQYF.

The CDR3: CAISEAQGGRNEQFF. The CDR3 DNA follows: TGTGCCATCAGTGAGGCCCAGGGCGGCAGGAATGAGCAGTTCTTC. The chain employs TRBV10-3 and TRBJ2-1, with TRBD1 as a possible D gene (5 bases). The CDR3 runs 15 residues. In germline, CDR1 is ENHRY, CDR2 SYGVKD. Trimming took off 2 bases at V and 7 bases at J, with 15 bases between the two ends.

Written as DNA, the CDR3 is TGTGCCAGCAGCTCGCGGGCTAGCGGGAGAAATGAGCAGTTCTTC. The encoded protein is CASSSRASGRNEQFF. V and J are TRBV7-9 and TRBJ2-1, with 10 bases fitting TRBD2. CDR3 length equals 15 residues. Losses at the gene ends were 4 bases for V and 7 bases for J; bases not matched to a gene: 7. Germline CDR1 reads SEHNR; CDR2 reads FQNEAQ (reference sequence).

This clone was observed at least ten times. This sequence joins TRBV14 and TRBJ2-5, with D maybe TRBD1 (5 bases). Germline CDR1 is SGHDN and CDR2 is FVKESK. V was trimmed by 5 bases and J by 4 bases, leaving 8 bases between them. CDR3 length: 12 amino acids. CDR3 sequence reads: CASSLTVETQYF. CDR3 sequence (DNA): TGTGCCAGCAGCTTGACAGTAGAGACCCAGTACTTC.

CDR3 coding DNA: TGTGCCACCAGCAGAGTAGGGAACGGGGAGCAGTACTTC. Its protein product is CATSRVGNGEQYF. The chain carries TRBV15 and TRBJ2-7; no clear D. CDR3 length equals 13 residues. Germline values: CDR1 LNHNV, CDR2 YYDKDF (reference sequence). With 1 base removed from V and 7 bases from J, the gap between germline ends came to 11 bases.

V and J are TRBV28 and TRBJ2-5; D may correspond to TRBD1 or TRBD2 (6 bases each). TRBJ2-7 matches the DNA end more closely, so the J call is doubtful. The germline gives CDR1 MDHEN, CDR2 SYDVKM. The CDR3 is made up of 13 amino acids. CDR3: CASSLAGQGEQYF. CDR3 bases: TGTGCCAGCAGTTTAGCGGGACAAGGCGAGCAGTACTTC.

CDR3 in DNA: TGTGCCTGGACTAGGGGCGGGAGAAACACCATATATTTT. Translating it yields CAWTRGGRNTIYF. The chain joins TRBV30 to TRBJ1-3; perhaps TRBD1 as D (5 bases). This CDR3 region has 13 residues. V was clipped by 4 bases and J by 5 bases, with 12 bases between them. Germline V gives CDR1 GTSNPN, CDR2 SVGIG (reference sequence).

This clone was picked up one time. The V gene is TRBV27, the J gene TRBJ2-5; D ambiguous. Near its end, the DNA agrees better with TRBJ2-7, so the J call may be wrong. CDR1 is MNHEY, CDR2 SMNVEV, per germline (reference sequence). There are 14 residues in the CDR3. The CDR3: CAISKTDPTYEQYF. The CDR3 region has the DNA TGTGCCATCTCGAAGACCGATCCGACCTACGAGCAGTACTTC.

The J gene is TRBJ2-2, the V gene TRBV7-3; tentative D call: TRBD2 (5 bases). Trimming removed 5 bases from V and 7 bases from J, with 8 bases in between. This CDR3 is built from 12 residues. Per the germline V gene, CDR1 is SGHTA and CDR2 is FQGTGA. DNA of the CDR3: TGTGCCAGCAGCCTACGGGGCGGGGAGCTGTTTTTT. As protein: CASSLRGGELFF.

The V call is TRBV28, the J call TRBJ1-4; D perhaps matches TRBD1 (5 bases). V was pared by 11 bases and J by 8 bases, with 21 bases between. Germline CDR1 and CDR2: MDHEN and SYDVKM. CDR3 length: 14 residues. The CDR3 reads CAGTDSLAGEKLFF. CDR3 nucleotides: TGTGCCGGCACCGACAGTTTGGCGGGCGAAAAACTGTTTTTT. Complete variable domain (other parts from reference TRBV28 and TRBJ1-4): DVKVTQSSRYLVKRTGEKVFLECVQDMDHENMFWYRQDPGLGLRLIYFSYDVKMKEKGDIPEGYSVSREKKERFSLILESASTNQTSMYLCAGTDSLAGEKLFFGSGTQLSVL.

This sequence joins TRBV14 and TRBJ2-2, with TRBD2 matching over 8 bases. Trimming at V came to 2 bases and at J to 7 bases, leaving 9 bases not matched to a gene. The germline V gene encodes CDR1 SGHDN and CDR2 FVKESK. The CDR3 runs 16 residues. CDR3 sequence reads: CASSQLKAGDHGELFF. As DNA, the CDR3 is TGTGCCAGCAGCCAATTAAAAGCGGGAGATCACGGGGAGCTGTTTTTT.

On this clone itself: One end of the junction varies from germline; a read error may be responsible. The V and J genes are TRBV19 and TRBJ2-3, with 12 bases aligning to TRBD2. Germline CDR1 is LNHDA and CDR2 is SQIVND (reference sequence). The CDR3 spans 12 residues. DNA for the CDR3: TGTGCCAGTAGGGGATCGGGGACTAGCGGGTCTTTT. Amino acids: CASRGSGTSGSF.

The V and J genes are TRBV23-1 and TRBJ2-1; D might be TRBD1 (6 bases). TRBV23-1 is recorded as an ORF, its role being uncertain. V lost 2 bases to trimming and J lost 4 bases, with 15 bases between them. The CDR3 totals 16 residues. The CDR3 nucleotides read TGCGCCAGCAGTCAAGGGAACAGGGTACTGTACAATGAGCAGTTCTTC. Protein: CASSQGNRVLYNEQFF.

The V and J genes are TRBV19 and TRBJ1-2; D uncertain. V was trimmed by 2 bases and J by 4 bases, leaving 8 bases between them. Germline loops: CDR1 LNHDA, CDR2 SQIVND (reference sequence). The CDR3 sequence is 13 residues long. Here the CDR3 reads CASSITAVYGYTF. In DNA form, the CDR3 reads TGTGCCAGTAGTATAACGGCAGTCTATGGCTACACCTTC.

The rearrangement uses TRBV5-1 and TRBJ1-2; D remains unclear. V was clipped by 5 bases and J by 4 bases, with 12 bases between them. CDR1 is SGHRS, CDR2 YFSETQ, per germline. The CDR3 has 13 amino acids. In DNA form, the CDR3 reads TGCGCCAGCAGGAGAGAAGTCTTCTATGGCTACACCTTC. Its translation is CASRREVFYGYTF.

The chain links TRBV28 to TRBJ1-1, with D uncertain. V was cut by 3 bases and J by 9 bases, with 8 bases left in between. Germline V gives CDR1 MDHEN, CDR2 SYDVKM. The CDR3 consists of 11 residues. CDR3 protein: CASSFEGKAFF. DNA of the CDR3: TGTGCCAGCAGTTTCGAGGGTAAAGCTTTCTTT.

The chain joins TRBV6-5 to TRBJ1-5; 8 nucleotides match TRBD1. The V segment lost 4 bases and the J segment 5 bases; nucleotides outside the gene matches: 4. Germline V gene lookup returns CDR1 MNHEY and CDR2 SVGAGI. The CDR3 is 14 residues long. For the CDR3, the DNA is TGTGCCAGCAGTTTATCAGGGGGCGATCAGCCCCAGCATTTT. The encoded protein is CASSLSGGDQPQHF.

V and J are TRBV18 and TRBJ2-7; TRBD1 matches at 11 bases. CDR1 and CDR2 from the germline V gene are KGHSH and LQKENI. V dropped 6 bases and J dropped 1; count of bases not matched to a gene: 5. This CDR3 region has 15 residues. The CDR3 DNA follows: TGTGCCAGCTCGCTGGGACAGGGGGGATCCTACGAGCAGTACTTC. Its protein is CASSLGQGGSYEQYF.

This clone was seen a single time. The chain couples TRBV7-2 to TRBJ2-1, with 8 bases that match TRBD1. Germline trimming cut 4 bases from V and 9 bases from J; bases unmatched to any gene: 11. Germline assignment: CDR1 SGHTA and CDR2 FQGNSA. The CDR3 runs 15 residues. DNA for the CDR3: TGTGCCAGCAGCTATGTCACAGGGGGGAGTTTTGAGCAGTTCTTC. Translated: CASSYVTGGSFEQFF.

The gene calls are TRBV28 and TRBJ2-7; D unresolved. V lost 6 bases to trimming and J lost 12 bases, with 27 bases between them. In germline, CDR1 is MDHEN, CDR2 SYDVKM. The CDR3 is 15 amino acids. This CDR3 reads CASSGPGRRPPSPYF. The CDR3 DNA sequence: TGTGCCAGCAGCGGACCCGGCAGGCGACCCCCCTCGCCGTACTTC.

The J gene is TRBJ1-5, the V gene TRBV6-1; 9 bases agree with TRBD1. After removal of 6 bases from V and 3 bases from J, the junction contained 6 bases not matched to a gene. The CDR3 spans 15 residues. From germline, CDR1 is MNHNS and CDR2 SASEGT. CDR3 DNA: TGTGCCAGCAGGAAAGGACAGGGGCACAATCAGCCCCAGCATTTT. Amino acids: CASRKGQGHNQPQHF.

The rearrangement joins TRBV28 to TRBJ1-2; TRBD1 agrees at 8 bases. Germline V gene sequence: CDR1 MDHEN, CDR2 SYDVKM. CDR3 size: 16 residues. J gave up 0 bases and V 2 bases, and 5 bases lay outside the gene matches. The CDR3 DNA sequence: TGTGCCAGCAGTTTAAGTGGGACAGGACCTAACTATGGCTACACCTTC. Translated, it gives CASSLSGTGPNYGYTF.